This is a list of T cell receptor beta chains from one sample in a study of blood T cell repertoires in COVID-19. TCRdb's table, derived via immunoSEQ multiplex PCR, lists solely in-frame clones and lacks some. Here the sample spans around 450,000 clones, roughly nine tenths being singletons. The sequencing sample was made of PBMCs or T cells enriched from blood (not recorded which). These receptor sequences come from a young woman who had recovered from COVID-19. The CDR3 runs from the conserved cysteine through the conserved F or W. The order of the fields is V gene, clone size, J gene, CDR3 protein. Size is omitted from some rows. Given values are once, few, many or a class for expanded clones.

V: TRBV5-1
size: -
J: TRBJ1-2
CDR3: CASSQGQGPSYTF

V: TRBV27
size: -
J: TRBJ1-1
CDR3: CASSLGAGATEAFF

V: TRBV2
size: -
J: TRBJ1-4
CDR3: CASASRGGNEKLFF

V: TRBV28
size: -
J: TRBJ1-1
CDR3: CASIPPLDRETEAFF

V: TRBV30
size: -
J: TRBJ1-6
CDR3: CAWTKGALPLHF

V: TRBV18
size: -
J: TRBJ1-2
CDR3: CASSPDSRDGYTF

V: TRBV28
size: -
J: TRBJ1-2
CDR3: CASSSIGGRGGDYGYTF

V: TRBV4-2
size: -
J: TRBJ2-3
CDR3: CASSRTDRTESTDTQYF

V: TRBV24-1
size: -
J: TRBJ2-2
CDR3: CATSDRGTGELFF

V: TRBV4-1
size: -
J: TRBJ2-7
CDR3: CAPLASRVQYF

V: TRBV3-1/TRBV3-2
size: -
J: TRBJ2-3
CDR3: CASSQERGLAVDTQYF

V: TRBV4-1
size: -
J: TRBJ1-6
CDR3: CASSQPQGRNSPLHF

V: TRBV28
size: -
J: TRBJ1-2
CDR3: CASSLTGRDGYTF

V: TRBV7-2
size: -
J: TRBJ2-4
CDR3: CASSPRLGKNIQYF

V: TRBV11-2
size: -
J: TRBJ2-7
CDR3: CASSSVDRVHF

V: TRBV12-3/TRBV12-4
size: -
J: TRBJ1-4
CDR3: CASREGQHEKLFF

V: TRBV7-2
size: -
J: TRBJ1-4
CDR3: CASSSQGDGEKLFF

V: TRBV20-1
size: -
J: TRBJ1-1
CDR3: CSASPDSPEAEAFF

V: TRBV25-1
size: -
J: TRBJ1-1
CDR3: CASSPFGNTEAFF

V: TRBV6-5
size: -
J: TRBJ1-1
CDR3: CASSRGNTEAFF

V: TRBV19
size: -
J: TRBJ1-5
CDR3: CASSVVGGSNQPQHF

V: TRBV5-1
size: -
J: TRBJ2-2
CDR3: CASSASGLNTGELFF

V: TRBV30
size: -
J: TRBJ1-3
CDR3: CAWSVPGTGRSGNTIYF

V: TRBV30
size: -
J: TRBJ1-5
CDR3: CAWSAGQGIEPQHF

V: TRBV6-4
size: -
J: TRBJ1-2
CDR3: CASSDSALSYTF

V: TRBV4-2
size: once
J: TRBJ1-2
CDR3: CASSQDRGSDRGHGYTF

V: TRBV6-4
size: once
J: TRBJ2-3
CDR3: CASRPHGGVDTQYF

V: TRBV30
size: -
J: TRBJ1-4
CDR3: CAWSAVDNEKLFF

V: TRBV2
size: -
J: TRBJ2-3
CDR3: CASSVVMVGTASSYTDTQYF

V: TRBV28
size: few
J: TRBJ1-2
CDR3: CASSFGGNGYTF

V: TRBV5-1
size: -
J: TRBJ1-1
CDR3: CASSSRTVEAFF

V: TRBV7-8
size: -
J: TRBJ2-1
CDR3: CASSFRIAGYNEQFF

V: TRBV24-1
size: -
J: TRBJ2-7
CDR3: CATDQGTGAYEQYF

V: TRBV4-1
size: -
J: TRBJ2-2
CDR3: CASSQDRDLNTGELFF

V: TRBV7-2
size: -
J: TRBJ1-1
CDR3: CASSSSTGGYTEAFF

V: TRBV6-5
size: -
J: TRBJ2-1
CDR3: CASTSGQANEQFF

V: TRBV7-9
size: -
J: TRBJ1-5
CDR3: CASSSGGLNQPQHF

V: TRBV3-1/TRBV3-2
size: -
J: TRBJ1-4
CDR3: CASSQDLMGASNEKLFF

V: TRBV27
size: -
J: TRBJ1-6
CDR3: CASSPLLSYNSPLHF

V: TRBV2
size: -
J: TRBJ1-3
CDR3: CASCDRAGNTIYF

V: TRBV15
size: once
J: TRBJ2-7
CDR3: CATSPRTGETYEQYF

V: TRBV4-1
size: -
J: TRBJ1-3
CDR3: CASSQTGVSGNTIYF

V: TRBV7-3
size: -
J: TRBJ2-3
CDR3: CASSPDWGTDTQYF

V: TRBV18
size: -
J: TRBJ1-1
CDR3: CASSREQGATEAFF

V: TRBV11-2
size: -
J: TRBJ2-2
CDR3: CASSLSGGATGELFF

V: TRBV2
size: few
J: TRBJ1-2
CDR3: CASTLYRVDYGYTF

V: TRBV18
size: -
J: TRBJ1-4
CDR3: CASSPPWAGAKELFF

V: TRBV18
size: -
J: TRBJ1-4
CDR3: CASSLRDRGSNEKRLFF

V: TRBV28
size: -
J: TRBJ2-5
CDR3: CASSFLETQYF

V: TRBV5-5
size: -
J: TRBJ1-5
CDR3: CASRKGTVTDQPQHF

V: TRBV24-1
size: -
J: TRBJ1-2
CDR3: CATSDGTGRGYTF

V: TRBV30
size: -
J: TRBJ2-5
CDR3: CAWSAFGETQYF